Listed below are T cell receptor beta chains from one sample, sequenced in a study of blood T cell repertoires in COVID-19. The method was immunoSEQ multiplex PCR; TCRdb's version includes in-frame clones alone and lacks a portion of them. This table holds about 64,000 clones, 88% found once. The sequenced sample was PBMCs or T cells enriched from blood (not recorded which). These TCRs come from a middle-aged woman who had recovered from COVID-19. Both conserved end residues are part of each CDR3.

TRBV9 CASSAKWDISTDTQYF
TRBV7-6 CASSSPSSRGAQFF
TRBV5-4 CASSSRASQETQYF
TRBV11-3 CASSSSRGHGELFF
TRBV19 CASSINPQYEQYF
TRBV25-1 CASSEPRQGATYGYTF
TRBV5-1 CASSSAALAGGLETQYF
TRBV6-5 CASRGTLNQPQHF
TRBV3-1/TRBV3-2 CASSPRLQREPLHF
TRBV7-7 CASSLGQGSGAGELFF
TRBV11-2 CASSLGSGLLGELFF
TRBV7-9 CASSFYQGTEAFF
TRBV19 CATDRGPNSPLHF
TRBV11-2 CASSLLAGNYNEQFF
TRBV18 CASSRDRYTGELFF
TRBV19 CASREIGTGPNTEAFF
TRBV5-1 CASSSVSQNYEQYF
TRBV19 CASSPPGTGLNSPLHF
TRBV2 CASSQRQPTVDTEAFF
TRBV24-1 CATNAGAGETQYF
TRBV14 CASSQVSLNRSANYGYTF
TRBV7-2 CASSLVRSSYEQYF
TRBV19 CASSTQDRAGTEAFF
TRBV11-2 CASSRLTGQRGKLFF
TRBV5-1 CASSPGQSYGYTF
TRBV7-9 CASSLVGRGSGEQYF
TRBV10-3 CAISESVQGATEAFF
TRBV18 CASSQRDRNTEAFF
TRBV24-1 CATSDLQGRGGQYF
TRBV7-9 CASSLVVYEQYF
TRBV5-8 CASSSGQGDTGELFF
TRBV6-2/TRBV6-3 CASSASENQETQYF
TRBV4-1 CASSQVGGSPLHF
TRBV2 CASSTDRVFSSPLHF
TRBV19 CASSSHDRGPAEAFF
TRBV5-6 CASKRGQGSYEQYF
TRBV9 CASSVFTGAAGELFF